This T cell receptor beta chain was recorded in a study of graft-versus-host responses after intestinal transplantation. Study details: Those transplanted obtained multivisceral, liver-intestinal, or isolated intestinal grafts. Recipients across the board were started on anti-thymocyte globulin induction, then kept on tacrolimus and steroids for around three years. Overall study results and limits: Among circulating GvH clones, peak levels were associated with early post-transplant declines in HvG clones. Among recipient marrow samples, GvH clones were found; some appeared first in ileum or blood.

Generated by immunoSEQ multiplex PCR, the TCRdb table keeps only in-frame clones and is missing some. The profile shows 74,000 or so clones, 92% of them singletons. The junction had 4 bases not matched to a gene; V was cut back by 3 bases and J by 5 bases. The CDR3 has 15 residues. CDR1 and CDR2 (germline): ENHRY, SYGVKD. About this clone itself: The antigen remains unidentified.

The chain recombines TRBV10-3 with TRBJ2-7; 13 positions agree with TRBD2. This sample comprised PBMCs, obtained 98 days after intestinal transplantation. The clonotype originates from a human patient who received an intestinal transplant, so some T cells may come from the graft donor. This chain's CDR3 is CAISDQGLAGNEQYF. CDR3 DNA sequence: TGTGCCATCAGTGATCAGGGACTAGCGGGAAACGAGCAGTACTTC.